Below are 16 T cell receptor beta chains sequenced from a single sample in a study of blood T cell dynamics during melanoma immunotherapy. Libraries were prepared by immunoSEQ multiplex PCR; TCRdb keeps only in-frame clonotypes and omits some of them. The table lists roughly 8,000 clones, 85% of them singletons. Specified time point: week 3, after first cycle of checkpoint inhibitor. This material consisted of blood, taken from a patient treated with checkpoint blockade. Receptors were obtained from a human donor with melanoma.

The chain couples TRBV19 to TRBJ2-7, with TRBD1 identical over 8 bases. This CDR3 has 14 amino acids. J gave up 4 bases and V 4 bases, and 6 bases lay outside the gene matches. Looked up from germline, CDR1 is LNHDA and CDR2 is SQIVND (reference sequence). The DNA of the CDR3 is TGTGCCAGTAGTAATGGACAGGGTCGGTACGAGCAGTACTTC. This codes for CASSNGQGRYEQYF. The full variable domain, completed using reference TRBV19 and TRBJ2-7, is DGGITQSPKYLFRKEGQNVTLSCEQNLNHDAMYWYRQDPGQGLRLIYYSQIVNDFQKGDIAEGYSVSREKKESFPLTVTSAQKNPTAFYLCASSNGQGRYEQYFGPGTRLTVT.

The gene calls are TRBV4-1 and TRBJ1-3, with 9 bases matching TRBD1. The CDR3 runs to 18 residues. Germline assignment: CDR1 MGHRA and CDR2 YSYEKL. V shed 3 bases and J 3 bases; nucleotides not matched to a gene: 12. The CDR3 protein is CASSQGARGQGLGNTIYF. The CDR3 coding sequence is TGCGCCAGCAGCCAGGGAGCCCGGGGACAGGGACTTGGAAACACCATATATTTT.

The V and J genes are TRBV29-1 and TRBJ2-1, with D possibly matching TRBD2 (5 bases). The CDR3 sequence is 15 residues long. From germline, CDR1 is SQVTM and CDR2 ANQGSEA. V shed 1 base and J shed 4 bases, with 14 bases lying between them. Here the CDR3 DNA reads TGCAGCGTTGAAGGCTTTGCGGGCTCTTACAATGAGCAGTTCTTC. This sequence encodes CSVEGFAGSYNEQFF.

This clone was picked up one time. For the CDR3, the DNA is TGTGCCAGCAGCTTATATGGATCGAACACTGAAGCTTTCTTT. Protein product: CASSLYGSNTEAFF. J is TRBJ1-1 and V is TRBV7-3; D not certain. The CDR3 runs to 14 residues. Deletions cut 2 bases from V and 1 base from J, with 8 bases between. Germline CDR1 is SGHTA and CDR2 is FQGTGA.

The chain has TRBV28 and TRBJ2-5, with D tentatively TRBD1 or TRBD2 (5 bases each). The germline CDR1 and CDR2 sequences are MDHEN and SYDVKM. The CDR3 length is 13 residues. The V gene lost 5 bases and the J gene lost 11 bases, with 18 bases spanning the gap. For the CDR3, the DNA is TGTGCCAGCAGTGGACGAGCTTTAGGGGAGCAGTACTTC. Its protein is CASSGRALGEQYF.

CDR3 in DNA: TGCAGCGTTGAAATGGGGACTGGGATGATCTATGGCTACACCTTC. As protein: CSVEMGTGMIYGYTF. The chain uses TRBV29-1 and TRBJ1-2, with D maybe TRBD1 (5 bases). Germline CDR1 and CDR2: SQVTM and ANQGSEA. The CDR3 contains 15 residues. V lost 2 bases and J 4 bases, leaving 17 bases between the germline ends.

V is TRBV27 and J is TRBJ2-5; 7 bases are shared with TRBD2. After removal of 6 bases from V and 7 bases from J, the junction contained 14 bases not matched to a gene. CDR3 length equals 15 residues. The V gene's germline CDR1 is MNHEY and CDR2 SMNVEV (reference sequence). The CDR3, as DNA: TGTGCCAGCAGCTATGACTCTAGCGGCCCAGGGACCCAGTACTTC. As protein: CASSYDSSGPGTQYF.

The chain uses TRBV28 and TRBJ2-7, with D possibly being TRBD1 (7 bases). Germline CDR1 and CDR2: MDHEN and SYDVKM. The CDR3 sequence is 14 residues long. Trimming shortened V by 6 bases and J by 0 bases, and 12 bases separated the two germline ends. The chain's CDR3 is CASRPGGSSYEQYF. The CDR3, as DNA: TGTGCCAGCAGACCAGGGGGGAGCTCCTACGAGCAGTACTTC.

This CDR3 is CSVGRDKGQPQHF. CDR3 bases: TGCAGCGTCGGCAGGGACAAAGGTCAGCCCCAGCATTTT. V is TRBV29-1 and J is TRBJ1-5; tentatively, D is TRBD1 (6 bases). The CDR3 totals 13 residues. Trimming stripped 6 bases from V and 6 bases from J, with 15 bases between. Germline CDR1 reads SQVTM; CDR2 reads ANQGSEA.

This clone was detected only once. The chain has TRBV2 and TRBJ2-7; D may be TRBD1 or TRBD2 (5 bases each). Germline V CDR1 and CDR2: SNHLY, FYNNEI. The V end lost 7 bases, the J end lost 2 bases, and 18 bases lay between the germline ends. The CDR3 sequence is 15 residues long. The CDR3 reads CASTRTGTATYEQYF. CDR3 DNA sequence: TGTGCCAGCACTCGAACCGGGACCGCTACCTACGAGCAGTACTTC.

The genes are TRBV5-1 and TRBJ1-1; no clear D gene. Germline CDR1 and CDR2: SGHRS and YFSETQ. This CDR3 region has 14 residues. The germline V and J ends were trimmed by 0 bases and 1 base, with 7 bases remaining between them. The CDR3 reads CASSLDGGNTEAFF. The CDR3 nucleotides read TGCGCCAGCAGCTTGGATGGAGGGAACACTGAAGCTTTCTTT.

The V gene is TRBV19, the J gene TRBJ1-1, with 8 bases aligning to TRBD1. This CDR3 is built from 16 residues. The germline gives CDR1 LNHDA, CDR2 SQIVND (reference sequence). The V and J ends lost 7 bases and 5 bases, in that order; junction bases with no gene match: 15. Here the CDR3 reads CASIKSQDRARTEAFF. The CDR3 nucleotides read TGTGCCAGTATCAAGTCCCAGGACAGGGCGAGAACTGAAGCTTTCTTT.

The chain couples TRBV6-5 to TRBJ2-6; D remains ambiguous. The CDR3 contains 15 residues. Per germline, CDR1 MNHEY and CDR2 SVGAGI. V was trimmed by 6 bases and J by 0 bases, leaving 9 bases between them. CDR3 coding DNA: TGTGCCAGCAGCTCAGTCTTCTCTGGGGCCAACGTCCTGACTTTC. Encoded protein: CASSSVFSGANVLTF.

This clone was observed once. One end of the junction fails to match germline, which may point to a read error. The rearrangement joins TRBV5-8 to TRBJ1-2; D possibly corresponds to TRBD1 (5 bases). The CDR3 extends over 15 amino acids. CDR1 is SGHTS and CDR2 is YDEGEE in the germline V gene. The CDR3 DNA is TGTGCCAGCAGCTACCGAGACAGAGCTAACTATGGCCACACCTTC. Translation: CASSYRDRANYGHTF.

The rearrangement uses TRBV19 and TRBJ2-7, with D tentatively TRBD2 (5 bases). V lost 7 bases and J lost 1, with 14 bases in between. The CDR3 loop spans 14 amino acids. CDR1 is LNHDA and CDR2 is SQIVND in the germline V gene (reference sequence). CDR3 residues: CASTPRAESYEQYF. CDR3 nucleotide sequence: TGTGCCAGTACCCCAAGAGCGGAATCCTACGAGCAGTACTTC.

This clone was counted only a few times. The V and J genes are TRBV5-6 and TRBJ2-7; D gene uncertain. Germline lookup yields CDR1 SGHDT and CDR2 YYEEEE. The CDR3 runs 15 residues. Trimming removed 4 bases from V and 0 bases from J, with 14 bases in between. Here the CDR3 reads CASSQGPTSSYEQYF. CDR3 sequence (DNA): TGTGCCAGCAGCCAAGGGCCCACTTCCTCCTACGAGCAGTACTTC.